This T cell receptor (beta chain) was captured by sequencing in a study of metastatic and nonmetastatic thyroid tumors. Whole-study context: Peripheral blood and tumor or nodule samples from malignant and benign thyroid patients were compared.

Patients were all untreated before their thyroid surgery. Deletions cut 4 bases from V and 6 bases from J, with 21 bases between. The germline gives CDR1 SGHAT, CDR2 FQDESV (reference sequence). This CDR3 region has 17 residues. Authors' data handling: Construction of a distant-metastasis classifier for papillary thyroid cancer relied on CDR3 differences across clinicopathological groups. TCRdb re-clonotyped the PCR reads through MiXCR. The V and J calls and clone size come from TCRdb's table, not from the authors' own analysis. Of tens of thousands of clones in the sample, around 15% were seen once. Study-wide results and caveats: It was reportedly found that TCR beta diversity was significantly higher in malignant thyroid tumors than in benign nodules, a difference seen in both blood and tumor samples.

With regard to this clone: Its specificity is not known.

Sequenced: blood. The sequence came from a male donor with papillary thyroid cancer or a benign thyroid nodule (not recorded which). Some clones in this sample may be carry-over from other donors' samples. The chain is built from TRBV11-1 and TRBJ2-2; weak D call: TRBD2 (5 bases). The CDR3 nucleotides are TGTGCCAGCAGCTCTCGAACTATCGGGATTAAGTCCGGGGAGCTGTTTTTT. This gives the protein CASSSRTIGIKSGELFF.